This TCR beta chain was identified in a study of cytomegalovirus exposure and HLA in healthy donors. Regarding the study as a whole: In a later analysis, compared with equally common non-associated chains, HLA-associated beta chains were more expanded. TRBV6-2, TRBV6-3 and some other V segments were unresolvable in 87-base-pair reads. For most TCR beta V segments, an earlier analysis put the productive rate at about 90% or about 30% of the time. HLA-A and HLA-B allele assignments for most subjects were reportedly predicted accurately using TCR beta sequences.

Comment on this clone: The antigen is undetermined.

Germline values: CDR1 SGHRS, CDR2 YFSETQ. The trim removed 3 bases at V and 0 bases at J, leaving 7 bases unmatched. CDR3 size: 16 residues. PCR primers comprised 60 Vbeta and 13 Jbeta primers. Profiled with immunoSEQ multiplex PCR; TCRdb holds only in-frame clones, not every one. This sample's clone table lists approximately 80,000 clones. Sequenced material: PBMCs. V usage is TRBV5-1 and J usage is TRBJ1-1, with TRBD1 matching 8 bases. This receptor was taken from a woman in her twenties or thirties in good health and CMV-seronegative. CDR3 bases: TGCGCCAGCAGCTCCACCGGGACAGGAATGAACACTGAAGCTTTCTTT. As protein: CASSSTGTGMNTEAFF. Looking up the rest from reference TRBV5-1 and TRBJ1-1 gives the full variable domain: KAGVTQTPRYLIKTRGQQVTLSCSPISGHRSVSWYQQTPGQGLQFLFEYFSETQRNKGNFPGRFSGRQFSNSRSEMNVSTLELGDSALYLCASSSTGTGMNTEAFFGQGTRLTVV.